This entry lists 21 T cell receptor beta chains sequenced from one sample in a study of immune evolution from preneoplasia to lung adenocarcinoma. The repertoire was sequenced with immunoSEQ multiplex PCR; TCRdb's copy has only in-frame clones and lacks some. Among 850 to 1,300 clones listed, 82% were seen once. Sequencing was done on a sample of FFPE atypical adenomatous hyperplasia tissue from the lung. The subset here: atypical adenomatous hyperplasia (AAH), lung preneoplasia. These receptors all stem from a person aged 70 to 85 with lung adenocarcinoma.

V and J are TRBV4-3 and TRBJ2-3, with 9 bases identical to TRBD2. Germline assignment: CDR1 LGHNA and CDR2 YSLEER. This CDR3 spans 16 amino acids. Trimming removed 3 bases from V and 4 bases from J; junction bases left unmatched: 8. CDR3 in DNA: TGCGCCAGCAGCCAGGTAGCGGGAGTCAGACCAGATACGCAGTATTTT. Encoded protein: CASSQVAGVRPDTQYF.

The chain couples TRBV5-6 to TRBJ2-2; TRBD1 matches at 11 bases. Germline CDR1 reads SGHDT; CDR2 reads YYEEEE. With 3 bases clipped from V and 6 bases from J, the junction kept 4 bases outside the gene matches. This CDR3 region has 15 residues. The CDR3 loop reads CASSWGQGVAGELFF. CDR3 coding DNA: TGTGCCAGCAGCTGGGGACAGGGGGTCGCCGGGGAGCTGTTTTTT.

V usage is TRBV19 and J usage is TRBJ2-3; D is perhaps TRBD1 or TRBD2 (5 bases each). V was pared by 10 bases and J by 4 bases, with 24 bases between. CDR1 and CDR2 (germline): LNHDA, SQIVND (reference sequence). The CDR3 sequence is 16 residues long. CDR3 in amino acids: CATAPPLGVGSDTQYF. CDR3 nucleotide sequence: TGTGCCACCGCACCGCCACTGGGGGTCGGGTCAGATACGCAGTATTTT.

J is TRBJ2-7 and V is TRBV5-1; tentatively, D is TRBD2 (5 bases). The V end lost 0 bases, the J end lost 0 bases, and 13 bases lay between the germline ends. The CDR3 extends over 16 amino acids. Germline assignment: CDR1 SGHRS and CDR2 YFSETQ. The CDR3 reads CASSLARGSNSYEQYF. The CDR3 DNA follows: TGCGCCAGCAGCTTGGCCCGGGGAAGCAACTCCTACGAGCAGTACTTC.

The CDR3 spells CASSWGPNTGELFF. Here the CDR3 DNA reads TGTGCCAGCAGCTGGGGCCCTAACACCGGGGAGCTGTTTTTT. This chain uses TRBV11-2 with TRBJ2-2; a possible D gene is TRBD1 (5 bases). Germline V lookup: CDR1 SGHAT, CDR2 FQNNGV. The germline V and J ends were trimmed by 4 bases and 2 bases, with 8 bases remaining between them. This CDR3 region has 14 residues.

The DNA for the CDR3 is TGTGCCAGCAGCCTCCGGACGGTTAACAATGAGCAGTTCTTC. It is translated as CASSLRTVNNEQFF. The rearrangement joins TRBV7-8 to TRBJ2-1; D remains ambiguous. This CDR3 spans 14 amino acids. V lost 5 bases and J lost 5, with 13 bases in between. Germline assignment: CDR1 SGHVS and CDR2 FQNEAQ.

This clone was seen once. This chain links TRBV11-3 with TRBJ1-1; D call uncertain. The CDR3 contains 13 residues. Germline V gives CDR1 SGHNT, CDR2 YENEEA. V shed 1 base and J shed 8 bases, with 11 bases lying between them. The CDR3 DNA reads TGTGCCAGCAGCTTAGCCTCACTGGGGGAAGCTTTCTTT. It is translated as CASSLASLGEAFF.

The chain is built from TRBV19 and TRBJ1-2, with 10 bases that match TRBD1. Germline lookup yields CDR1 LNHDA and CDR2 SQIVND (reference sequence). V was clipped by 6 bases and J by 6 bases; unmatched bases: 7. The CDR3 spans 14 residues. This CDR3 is CASRPGQGMNGYTF. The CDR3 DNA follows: TGTGCCAGTAGACCGGGACAGGGGATGAATGGCTACACCTTC.

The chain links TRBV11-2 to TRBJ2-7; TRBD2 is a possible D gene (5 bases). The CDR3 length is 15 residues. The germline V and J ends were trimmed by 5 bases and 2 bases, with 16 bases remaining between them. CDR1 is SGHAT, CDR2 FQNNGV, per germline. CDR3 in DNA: TGTGCCAGCAGCCCCCCGGCTCCCGGGGCCTACGAGCAGTACTTC. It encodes CASSPPAPGAYEQYF.

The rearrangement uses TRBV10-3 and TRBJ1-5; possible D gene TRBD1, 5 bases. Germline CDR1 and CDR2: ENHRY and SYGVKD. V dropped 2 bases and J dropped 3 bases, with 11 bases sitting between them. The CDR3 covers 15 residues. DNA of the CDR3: TGTGCCATCAGTGAGAGGCCAGGGTCCAATCAGCCCCAGCATTTT. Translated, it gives CAISERPGSNQPQHF.

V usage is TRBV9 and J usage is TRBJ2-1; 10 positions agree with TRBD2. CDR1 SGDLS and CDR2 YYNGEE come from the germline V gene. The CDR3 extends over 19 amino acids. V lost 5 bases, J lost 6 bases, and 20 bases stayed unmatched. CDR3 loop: CASSIGLAASGSRVNEQFF. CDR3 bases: TGTGCCAGCAGTATCGGACTCGCGGCTAGCGGGAGTAGGGTCAATGAGCAGTTCTTC.

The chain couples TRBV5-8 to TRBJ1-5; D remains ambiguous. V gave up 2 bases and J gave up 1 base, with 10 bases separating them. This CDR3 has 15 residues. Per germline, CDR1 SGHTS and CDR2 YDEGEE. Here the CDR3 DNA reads TGTGCCAGCAGCTTTCAAGGATCGAGCAATCAGCCCCAGCATTTT. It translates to CASSFQGSSNQPQHF.

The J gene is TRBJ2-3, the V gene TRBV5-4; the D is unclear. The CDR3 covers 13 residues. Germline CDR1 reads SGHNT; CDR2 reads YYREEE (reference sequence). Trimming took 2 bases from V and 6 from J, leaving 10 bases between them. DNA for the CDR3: TGTGCCAGCAGCTTACTCCCGGCGGATACGCAGTATTTT. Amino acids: CASSLLPADTQYF. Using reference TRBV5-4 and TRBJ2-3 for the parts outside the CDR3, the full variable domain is ETGVTQSPTHLIKTRGQQVTLRCSSQSGHNTVSWYQQALGQGPQFIFQYYREEENGRGNFPPRFSGLQFPNYSSELNVNALELDDSALYLCASSLLPADTQYFGPGTRLTVL.

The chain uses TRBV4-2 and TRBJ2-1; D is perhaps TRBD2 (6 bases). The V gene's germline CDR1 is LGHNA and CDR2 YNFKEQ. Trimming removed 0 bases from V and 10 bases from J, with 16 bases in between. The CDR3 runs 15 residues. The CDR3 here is CASSQEGLPSGEQFF. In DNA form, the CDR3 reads TGTGCCAGCAGCCAAGAGGGACTCCCATCGGGCGAGCAGTTCTTC.

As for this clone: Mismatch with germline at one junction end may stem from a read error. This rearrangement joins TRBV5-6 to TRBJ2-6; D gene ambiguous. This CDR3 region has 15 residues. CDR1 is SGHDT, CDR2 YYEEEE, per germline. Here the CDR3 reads CASNIVTKSGQRPDF. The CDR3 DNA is TGTGCCAGCAACATAGTCACAAAGTCGGGCCAACGTCCTGACTTC.

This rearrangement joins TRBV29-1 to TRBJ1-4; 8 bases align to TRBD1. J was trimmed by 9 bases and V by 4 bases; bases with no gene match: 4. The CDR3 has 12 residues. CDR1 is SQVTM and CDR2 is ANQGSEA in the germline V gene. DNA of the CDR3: TGCAGCGTTGGCGACAGGGGCAAAAAACTGTTTTTT. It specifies CSVGDRGKKLFF.

The CDR3: CASKRGGGSTDTQYF. CDR3 in DNA: TGTGCCAGCAAGAGAGGGGGCGGTAGCACAGATACGCAGTATTTT. The chain uses TRBV5-4 and TRBJ2-3, with 7 bases aligning to TRBD1. The CDR3 totals 15 residues. After removal of 6 bases from V and 0 bases from J, the junction contained 7 bases not matched to a gene. Germline V gene lookup returns CDR1 SGHNT and CDR2 YYREEE (reference sequence). Full variable domain (missing parts from reference TRBV5-4 and TRBJ2-3): ETGVTQSPTHLIKTRGQQVTLRCSSQSGHNTVSWYQQALGQGPQFIFQYYREEENGRGNFPPRFSGLQFPNYSSELNVNALELDDSALYLCASKRGGGSTDTQYFGPGTRLTVL.

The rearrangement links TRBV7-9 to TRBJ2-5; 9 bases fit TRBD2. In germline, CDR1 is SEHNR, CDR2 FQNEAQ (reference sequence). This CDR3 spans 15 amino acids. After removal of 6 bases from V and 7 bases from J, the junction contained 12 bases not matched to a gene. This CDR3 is CASSIAGAPGGTQYF. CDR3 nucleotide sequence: TGTGCCAGCAGTATAGCGGGAGCCCCGGGGGGGACCCAGTACTTC.

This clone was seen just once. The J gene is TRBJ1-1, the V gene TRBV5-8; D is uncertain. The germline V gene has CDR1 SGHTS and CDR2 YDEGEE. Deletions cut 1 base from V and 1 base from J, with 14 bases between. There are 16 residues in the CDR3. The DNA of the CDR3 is TGTGCCAGCAGCTTGCCACCCCTCCGCGGGAACACTGAAGCTTTCTTT. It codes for CASSLPPLRGNTEAFF.

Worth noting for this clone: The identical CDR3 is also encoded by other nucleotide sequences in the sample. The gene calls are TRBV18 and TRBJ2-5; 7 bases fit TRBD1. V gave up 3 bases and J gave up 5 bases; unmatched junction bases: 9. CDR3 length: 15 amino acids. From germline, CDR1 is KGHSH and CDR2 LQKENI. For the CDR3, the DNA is TGTGCCAGCTCACCGCCCTCGGGACAGCTGGAGACCCAGTACTTC. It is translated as CASSPPSGQLETQYF.

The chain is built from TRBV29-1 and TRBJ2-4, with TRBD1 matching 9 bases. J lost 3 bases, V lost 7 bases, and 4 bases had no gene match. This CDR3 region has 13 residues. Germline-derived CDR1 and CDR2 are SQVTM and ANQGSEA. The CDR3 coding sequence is TGCAGCGCTCGGACAGGGGTCAAAAACATTCAGTACTTC. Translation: CSARTGVKNIQYF.